These 11 T cell receptor beta chains originate from one sample sequenced in a study of cytomegalovirus exposure and HLA in healthy donors. Primers included in the PCR were 60 Vbeta and 13 Jbeta primers. Data came from immunoSEQ multiplex PCR; TCRdb stores just in-frame clones and leaves some out. In the table there are 100,000 to 150,000 clones, 83% of which are singletons. Input material: PBMCs. These TCRs come from a girl aged 2-9 years in good health and CMV-seronegative.

The CDR3 region is CASSAIRDSNQPQHF. DNA of the CDR3: TGTGCCAGCAGCGCCATCAGGGATAGCAATCAGCCCCAGCATTTT. V usage is TRBV7-2 and J usage is TRBJ1-5, with D possibly being TRBD1 (5 bases). Trimming left V 5 bases short and J 0 bases short, with 11 bases between. Germline V gene data show CDR1 as SGHTA and CDR2 as FQGNSA. CDR3 length: 15 amino acids.

This chain uses TRBV4-2 with TRBJ2-7; D is undetermined. Per germline, CDR1 LGHNA and CDR2 YNFKEQ. The V end was cut by 0 bases, the J end by 5 bases, with 14 bases between. CDR3 length equals 15 residues. In DNA, the CDR3 is TGTGCCAGCAGCCAAGATATCGAAAACAAAAACGAGCAGTACTTC. It yields the protein CASSQDIENKNEQYF.

The rearrangement links TRBV25-1 to TRBJ1-3; maybe TRBD1 (5 bases). V lost 4 bases and J 2 bases, leaving 12 bases between the germline ends. From germline, CDR1 is MGHDK and CDR2 SYGVNS. The CDR3 consists of 15 residues. CDR3 protein: CASSGVRGAGNTIYF. In DNA, the CDR3 is TGTGCCAGCAGTGGGGTTCGGGGGGCTGGAAACACCATATATTTT.

The chain employs TRBV29-1 and TRBJ2-7; TRBD1 is a possible D gene (7 bases). Germline V CDR1 and CDR2: SQVTM, ANQGSEA. Trimming took 6 bases from V and 6 from J, leaving 15 bases between them. The CDR3 spans 12 residues. The CDR3 is CSVLGQGGEQYF. The DNA of the CDR3 is TGCAGCGTCCTGGGGCAGGGGGGCGAGCAGTACTTC.

This clone showed up just a few times. The chain joins TRBV27 to TRBJ2-1, with TRBD2 matching 7 bases. CDR3 length: 15 residues. The germline V gene encodes CDR1 MNHEY and CDR2 SMNVEV (reference sequence). Trimming at V came to 6 bases and at J to 3 bases, leaving 8 bases not matched to a gene. CDR3 nucleotide sequence: TGTGCCAGCAGCGACGGACTAGAGGACTACAATGAGCAGTTCTTC. Its protein product is CASSDGLEDYNEQFF.

CDR3 sequence (DNA): TGTGCCAGCAGTGGGACAGGGGGCGCCGGGGATACGCAGTATTTT. It codes for CASSGTGGAGDTQYF. The chain combines TRBV2 with TRBJ2-3, with 11 positions matching TRBD1. The CDR3 extends over 15 amino acids. CDR1 is SNHLY and CDR2 is FYNNEI in the germline V gene. V was pared by 4 bases and J by 6 bases, with 6 bases of the junction left unmatched.

In its sample, this clone was seen a few times. V usage is TRBV7-9 and J usage is TRBJ2-6; a possible D gene is TRBD2 (5 bases). With 6 bases removed from V and 0 bases from J, the gap between germline ends came to 12 bases. CDR1 and CDR2 (germline): SEHNR, FQNEAQ (reference sequence). The CDR3 covers 16 residues. The CDR3 DNA sequence: TGTGCCAGCAGGGACTCCCTAGTCTCTGGGGCCAACGTCCTGACTTTC. Amino acid sequence: CASRDSLVSGANVLTF.

This clone was seen once. The rearrangement joins TRBV28 to TRBJ1-5, with TRBD1 matching over 7 bases. Germline V gene sequence: CDR1 MDHEN, CDR2 SYDVKM. V lost 2 bases, J lost 7 bases, and 8 bases stayed unmatched. The CDR3 runs to 15 residues. CDR3 sequence (DNA): TGTGCCAGCAGTTTACGGGACAGTATTGTCCAGCCCCAGCATTTT. Protein product: CASSLRDSIVQPQHF.

This chain uses TRBV29-1 with TRBJ2-1, with 11 bases identical to TRBD2. CDR3 length equals 16 residues. Germline CDR1 is SQVTM and CDR2 is ANQGSEA. V dropped 4 bases and J dropped 10; count of bases not matched to a gene: 15. The CDR3 spells CSVATRLAGSPTEQFF. In DNA form, the CDR3 reads TGCAGCGTTGCAACAAGACTAGCGGGATCCCCGACGGAGCAGTTCTTC.

In nucleotides, the CDR3 is TGTGCCAGCAGCCCAATGACAGGGTATATCGGGGCGACTGGAAACACCATATATTTT. Translated, it gives CASSPMTGYIGATGNTIYF. This chain links TRBV7-9 with TRBJ1-3; 7 positions match TRBD1. There are 19 residues in the CDR3. Per the germline V gene, CDR1 is SEHNR and CDR2 is FQNEAQ (reference sequence). With 5 bases clipped from V and 2 bases from J, the junction kept 18 bases outside the gene matches.

This clone came up a few times. The chain carries TRBV4-3 and TRBJ2-6; D ambiguous. V lost 1 base to trimming and J lost 4 bases, with 11 bases between them. The germline V gene has CDR1 LGHNA and CDR2 YSLEER. The CDR3 consists of 16 residues. Here the CDR3 DNA reads TGCGCCAGCAGCCAAGGAATGGAGACCGGGGCCAACGTCCTGACTTTC. This translates into CASSQGMETGANVLTF.